This T cell receptor beta chain is drawn from a study of T cell responses to AZD1222 COVID-19 vaccine. TCRdb's table, derived via immunoSEQ multiplex PCR, lists solely in-frame clones and lacks some. This table holds some 110,000 clones, 82% found once. A remark on this clone: The antigen is not known.

Whole-study findings and limits: Nearly half of spike-specific TCRs reportedly target unmutated variant regions. Without day 14 samples, only post-peak T cell repertoires were studied. Possibly, clonal diversity was underestimated; donors were largely white British and included more females. Breadth and depth of Spike-specific TCRs rose after two AZD1222 doses.

The clonotype was recovered from an adult in good health. The sequencing used peripheral blood, collected on day 0 of AZD1222 vaccination.

The CDR3 DNA is TGTGCCAGCAGCGCAGACAGGGACGAGCAGTACTTC. This codes for CASSADRDEQYF. The chain links TRBV11-2 to TRBJ2-7, with 7 bases lining up with TRBD1. The CDR3 has 12 amino acids. CDR1 is SGHAT and CDR2 is FQNNGV in the germline V gene. After removal of 5 bases from V and 5 bases from J, the junction contained 3 bases not matched to a gene.